Presented here are 18 T cell receptor beta chains from one specimen sequenced in a study of control samples from healthy donors and cancer patients. Produced via immunoSEQ multiplex PCR; TCRdb's table is partial and in-frame only. Of 210,000 or so clones detected, 90% to 95% appear once; the ten largest clones hold 1.5% to 2%. Sample: blood. These receptors originate from a man between 25 and 39 years old in good health.

This chain connects TRBV7-9 to TRBJ1-2; D not resolved. This CDR3 comprises 13 residues. Germline CDR1 and CDR2: SEHNR and FQNEAQ (reference sequence). Deletions cut 5 bases from V and 4 bases from J, with 11 bases between. The CDR3 bases are TGTGCCAGCAGCCTCGGGCTATTCTATGGCTACACCTTC. Protein product: CASSLGLFYGYTF.

Remarks on this clone: Additional DNA sequences in this sample encode the identical CDR3. This chain joins TRBV4-1 and TRBJ2-1, with TRBD1 matching 7 bases. This CDR3 has 15 amino acids. V shed 4 bases, J shed 4 bases, and the junction held 7 bases outside the gene matches. Germline V gene lookup returns CDR1 MGHRA and CDR2 YSYEKL. The CDR3 sequence: CASSLTGTAYNEQFF. For the CDR3, the DNA is TGCGCCAGCAGCCTTACCGGGACAGCGTACAATGAGCAGTTCTTC.

The chain uses TRBV7-2 and TRBJ2-7; D call uncertain. Germline CDR1 reads SGHTA; CDR2 reads FQGNSA. This CDR3 is 13 amino acids long. The germline V and J ends were trimmed by 3 bases and 3 bases, with 9 bases remaining between them. CDR3 residues: CASSFALGYEQYF. Written as DNA, the CDR3 is TGTGCCAGCAGCTTTGCCCTGGGCTACGAGCAGTACTTC.

This clone is a singleton in its sample. V and J are TRBV29-1 and TRBJ1-1, with 7 positions matching TRBD1. The germline V gene has CDR1 SQVTM and CDR2 ANQGSEA. V gave up 2 bases and J gave up 1 base; unmatched junction bases: 4. This CDR3 spans 14 amino acids. CDR3 sequence: CSVEPGQTNTEAFF. Written as DNA, the CDR3 is TGCAGCGTTGAACCGGGACAGACGAACACTGAAGCTTTCTTT.

This sequence joins TRBV28 and TRBJ1-4; TRBD1 is a possible D gene (5 bases). V was shortened by 2 bases and J by 1 base, with 20 bases between the two germline ends. Germline loops: CDR1 MDHEN, CDR2 SYDVKM. The CDR3 extends over 19 amino acids. CDR3 in amino acids: CASSLGATGGVGTNEKLFF. The CDR3 region has the DNA TGTGCCAGCAGTTTAGGGGCCACCGGAGGGGTTGGAACTAATGAAAAACTGTTTTTT.

The chain has TRBV6-5 and TRBJ1-1, with D tentatively TRBD1 (5 bases). This CDR3 has 13 residues. V lost 4 bases and J lost 11, with 17 bases in between. Germline loops: CDR1 MNHEY, CDR2 SVGAGI. The CDR3 protein is CASSSPRQKGAFF. CDR3 DNA: TGTGCCAGCAGTTCCCCCCGACAGAAGGGGGCTTTCTTT.

About this clone itself: This may be a read error, as it is one base from a much larger clone. V is TRBV3-1 (or the pseudogene TRBV3-2) and J is TRBJ1-3; 12 bases are shared with TRBD1. Germline-derived CDR1 and CDR2 are LGHDT and YNNKEL (reference sequence). V shed 4 bases and J 3 bases; nucleotides not matched to a gene: 4. The CDR3 totals 16 residues. For the CDR3, the DNA is TGTGCCAGCAGCCCCGGGACAGGGGGCTTTGGAAACACCATATATTTT. Translated, it gives CASSPGTGGFGNTIYF.

The V gene is TRBV6-4, the J gene TRBJ2-3, with TRBD2 matching over 9 bases. Germline V gene lookup returns CDR1 MRHNA and CDR2 SNTAGT. The length of the CDR3 is 17 residues. After removal of 0 bases from V and 0 bases from J, the junction contained 4 bases not matched to a gene. The CDR3, as DNA: TGTGCCAGCAGTGACTCGGGAGCGGGGGGAAGCACAGATACGCAGTATTTT. Protein product: CASSDSGAGGSTDTQYF.

V gene TRBV7-9 combines with J gene TRBJ1-4; no definite D call. Trimming removed 6 bases from V and 8 bases from J, with 16 bases in between. Looked up from germline, CDR1 is SEHNR and CDR2 is FQNEAQ (reference sequence). The length of the CDR3 is 14 residues. CDR3 sequence (DNA): TGTGCCAGCAGTACCAGCTCCTTAGTCGAAAAACTGTTTTTT. Encoded protein: CASSTSSLVEKLFF.

The V gene is TRBV3-1 (or the pseudogene TRBV3-2), the J gene TRBJ2-7; tentative D call: TRBD1 (5 bases). CDR3 size: 12 residues. The ends were cut back, 1 base at V and 4 bases at J, with 5 bases in the middle. Germline V CDR1 and CDR2: LGHDT, YNNKEL (reference sequence). For the CDR3, the DNA is TGTGCCAGCAGCCAAGGACAGTACGAGCAGTACTTC. Translation: CASSQGQYEQYF.

DNA for the CDR3: TGTGCCAGCAGACTGCGGGACACCGATAACTATGGCTACACCTTC. Its protein product is CASRLRDTDNYGYTF. This chain uses TRBV2 with TRBJ1-2; D might be TRBD1 (6 bases). CDR1 SNHLY and CDR2 FYNNEI come from the germline V gene. The CDR3 extends over 15 amino acids. Trimming shortened V by 6 bases and J by 1 base, and 15 bases separated the two germline ends.

The rearrangement uses TRBV5-1 and TRBJ2-1; D might be TRBD1 (6 bases). CDR1 is SGHRS, CDR2 YFSETQ, per germline. This CDR3 contains 16 residues. Trimming pared 0 bases from V and 6 bases from J, leaving 16 bases between. CDR3 region: CASSLAPGTSFNEQFF. CDR3 nucleotide sequence: TGCGCCAGCAGCTTGGCTCCCGGGACATCTTTCAATGAGCAGTTCTTC.

This clone has only one observation. V is TRBV9 and J is TRBJ2-2, with 14 positions matching TRBD2. Looked up from germline, CDR1 is SGDLS and CDR2 is YYNGEE. The ends lost 2 bases at V and 0 bases at J; junction bases unmatched: 6. The CDR3 consists of 19 residues. The CDR3 DNA sequence: TGTGCCAGCAGCGTCGGGGGACTAGCGGGGGCCCCGAACACCGGGGAGCTGTTTTTT. This gives the protein CASSVGGLAGAPNTGELFF.

This CDR3 reads CASSPYGPLSGNTIYF. The CDR3 DNA is TGTGCCAGCAGCCCATATGGGCCCCTCTCTGGAAACACCATATATTTT. The chain recombines TRBV7-2 with TRBJ1-3; no firm D call. Trimming cost V 5 bases and J 0 bases, with 14 bases left between them. The CDR3 runs to 16 residues. In germline, CDR1 is SGHTA, CDR2 FQGNSA.

The gene calls are TRBV7-9 and TRBJ1-2; 10 positions agree with TRBD1. This CDR3 spans 17 amino acids. The trim removed 2 bases at V and 5 bases at J, leaving 11 bases unmatched. Germline V gene data show CDR1 as SEHNR and CDR2 as FQNEAQ (reference sequence). The CDR3 sequence is CASSLSRSTGGIYGYTF. In DNA form, the CDR3 reads TGTGCCAGCAGCTTATCACGTTCGACAGGGGGCATTTATGGCTACACCTTC.

The chain is built from TRBV12-3 or TRBV12-4 and TRBJ1-5; D uncertain. The CDR3 totals 13 residues. The ends were cut back, 5 bases at V and 6 bases at J, with 11 bases in the middle. The CDR3 region has the DNA TGTGCCAGCAGTCTCCTAGGCGGTCAGCCCCAGCATTTT. Its translation is CASSLLGGQPQHF.

The chain has TRBV7-2 and TRBJ2-1, with TRBD1 matching 7 bases. Per the germline V gene, CDR1 is SGHTA and CDR2 is FQGNSA. V shed 2 bases and J 4 bases; nucleotides not matched to a gene: 5. The CDR3 has 15 residues. The DNA of the CDR3 is TGTGCCAGCAGCTTAACGGGACAGTTATACAATGAGCAGTTCTTC. It codes for CASSLTGQLYNEQFF.

This clone was observed a handful of times. The gene calls are TRBV3-1 (or the pseudogene TRBV3-2) and TRBJ1-2; D gene unclear. Germline V gene sequence: CDR1 LGHDT, CDR2 YNNKEL (reference sequence). The length of the CDR3 is 21 residues. Trimming took off 4 bases at V and 0 bases at J, with 30 bases between the two ends. The CDR3 DNA reads as TGTGCCAGCAGCCCCCTCCGACTCGTCCGGGGTGGTATAAGGACTAACTATGGCTACACCTTC. Protein: CASSPLRLVRGGIRTNYGYTF.